This TCR beta chain was sequenced during a study of T cells expressing NK-cell markers. Study conclusions and caveats: A handful of donors showed these clonotypes also leading the CD3+CD56-NKG2C+ fraction. Of the CD8+ T cells in more than five donors, 1.0-7.0% belonged to dominant NKG2C+ clonotypes. Whether expanded NKG2C-expressing T cell clones recognize HCMV is unknown.

To note about this clonotype: Its cognate antigen is unknown.

TCRdb processed the 5' RACE reads again and assigns one entry to each CDR3 protein, with no DNA. In total, the table holds approximately 420,000 distinct CDR3 sequences. The CDR3 runs 13 residues. Germline V gives CDR1 MGHRA, CDR2 YSYEKL. The chain employs TRBV4-1 and TRBJ2-5; the TCRdb D gene call, TRBD1, has no DNA to confirm it. Sequencing was performed on blood T cells: a sorted CD56 or NKG2C T cell subset, CD4+ or CD8+ T cells, or bulk PBMC T cells (not recorded which). The TCR was taken from a woman in her fifties or sixties in good health. The CDR3 sequence: CASSQVRGETQYF.